Each of the 2 T cell receptor beta chains below was sequenced from the same sample in a study of post-analysis software for immune sequencing data (dated by TCRdb to 2014 to 2015). The research as a whole found: A handful of TRBV segments, including TRBV5-6, TRBV5-1 and TRBV20-1, were significantly more frequent in patients than controls.

Preparation of the library involved PCR. The sequencer was an Illumina HiSeq 2500. To reduce PCR and sequencing biases, unique molecular identifiers were built into the TCR beta cDNA libraries. TCRdb took the public reads, trimmed them with fastp at Q25, ran MiXCR for clone calling and kept in-frame beta chains. Every CDR3 protein is listed once, alongside the most common genes and DNA of its rows. This sample comprises roughly 600,000 distinct CDR3 sequences, 40% to 50% of them detected only once. The ten largest make up more than 1.5% of the sample. For these receptors, no antigen is known. Source material: blood. The receptors come from a girl between 10 and 17 years old with multiple sclerosis.

This clonotype occurred a few times. The J gene is TRBJ2-7, the V gene TRBV4-1; D is unresolved. V was clipped by 4 bases and J by 0 bases, with 16 bases between them. Germline CDR1 MGHRA, CDR2 YSYEKL. This CDR3 contains 16 residues. This CDR3 is CASSRFPSGSSYEQYF. Written as DNA, the CDR3 is TGCGCCAGCAGCCGCTTCCCTTCGGGTAGCTCCTACGAGCAGTACTTC.

The table lists this clonotype with a count of one. The rearrangement uses TRBV12-3 or TRBV12-4 and TRBJ1-5; 9 bases agree with TRBD1. The CDR3 spans 15 residues. V trimming: 6 bases; J trimming: 7 bases; junction bases outside the gene matches: 10. The CDR3: CASSQTGGRNQPQHF. The CDR3 DNA reads as TGTGCCAGCAGCCAAACAGGGGGCAGAAACCAGCCCCAGCATTTT.